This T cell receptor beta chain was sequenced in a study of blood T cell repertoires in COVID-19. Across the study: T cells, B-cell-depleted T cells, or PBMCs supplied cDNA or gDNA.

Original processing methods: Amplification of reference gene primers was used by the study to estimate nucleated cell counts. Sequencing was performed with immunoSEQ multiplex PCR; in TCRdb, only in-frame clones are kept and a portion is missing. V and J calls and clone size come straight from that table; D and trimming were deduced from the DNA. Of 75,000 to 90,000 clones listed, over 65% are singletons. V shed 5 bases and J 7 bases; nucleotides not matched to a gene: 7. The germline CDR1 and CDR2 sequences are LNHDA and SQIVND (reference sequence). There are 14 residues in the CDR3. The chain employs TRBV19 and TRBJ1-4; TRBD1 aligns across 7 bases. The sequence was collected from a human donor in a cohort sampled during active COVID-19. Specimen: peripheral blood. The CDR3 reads CASSVAGGGEKLFF. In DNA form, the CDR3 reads TGTGCCAGTAGTGTCGCAGGGGGTGGTGAAAAACTGTTTTTT.